Presented here are 11 T cell receptor beta chains from one specimen sequenced in a study of blood T cell repertoires in COVID-19. Sequencing used immunoSEQ multiplex PCR; TCRdb keeps in-frame clones, though not all of them. The sample includes a few hundred thousand clones, about four fifths of them seen just once. The sequenced material came from peripheral blood. The receptor source for this set is a woman aged 30 to 39 who had recovered from COVID-19.

The chain recombines TRBV29-1 with TRBJ2-3; D is unclear. Trimming shortened V by 4 bases and J by 2 bases, and 13 bases separated the two germline ends. This CDR3 is built from 14 residues. The germline V gene encodes CDR1 SQVTM and CDR2 ANQGSEA. The CDR3 region has the DNA TGCAGCGTTGGGAGCCCGACCCCCACAGATACGCAGTATTTT. Its protein is CSVGSPTPTDTQYF.

V usage is TRBV5-4 and J usage is TRBJ2-5, with 7 nucleotides matching TRBD2. Losses at the gene ends were 1 base for V and 0 bases for J; bases not matched to a gene: 3. From germline, CDR1 is SGHNT and CDR2 YYREEE (reference sequence). The CDR3 is made up of 15 amino acids. This CDR3 is CASSLSLAYQETQYF. In DNA form, the CDR3 reads TGTGCCAGCAGCTTGTCACTAGCGTACCAAGAGACCCAGTACTTC.

This clone was observed a handful of times. The chain couples TRBV5-5 to TRBJ2-6; TRBD1 matches 7 bases. CDR1 and CDR2 (germline): SGHKS, YYEKEE (reference sequence). This CDR3 region has 18 residues. The junction had 10 bases not matched to a gene; V was cut back by 0 bases and J by 4 bases. The CDR3 reads CASSLDGTAGSGANVLTF. DNA of the CDR3: TGTGCCAGCAGCTTGGATGGGACAGCAGGATCCGGGGCCAACGTCCTGACTTTC.

The genes are TRBV7-6 and TRBJ1-1; TRBD1 matches at 7 bases. CDR1 SGHVS and CDR2 FNYEAQ come from the germline V gene. V dropped 1 base and J dropped 1; count of bases not matched to a gene: 3. This CDR3 comprises 15 residues. CDR3 sequence (DNA): TGTGCCAGCAGCTTAGAGACAGGGTGGAACACTGAAGCTTTCTTT. Its protein product is CASSLETGWNTEAFF. The full variable domain, with the rest looked up from reference TRBV7-6 and TRBJ1-1, is GAGVSQSPRYKVTKRGQDVALRCDPISGHVSLYWYRQALGQGPEFLTYFNYEAQQDKSGLPNDRFSAERPEGSISTLTIQRTEQRDSAMYRCASSLETGWNTEAFFGQGTRLTVV.

This chain joins TRBV7-2 and TRBJ1-2, with 7 bases fitting TRBD1. Germline CDR1 reads SGHTA; CDR2 reads FQGNSA. The trim removed 5 bases at V and 0 bases at J, leaving 9 bases unmatched. The CDR3 spans 16 residues. The chain's CDR3 is CASSAPDRLANYGYTF. The DNA for the CDR3 is TGTGCCAGCAGCGCGCCGGACAGGCTAGCTAACTATGGCTACACCTTC. The full variable domain, completed using reference TRBV7-2 and TRBJ1-2, is GAGVSQSPSNKVTEKGKDVELRCDPISGHTALYWYRQSLGQGLEFLIYFQGNSAPDKSGLPSDRFSAERTGGSVSTLTIQRTQQEDSAVYLCASSAPDRLANYGYTFGSGTRLTVV.

This chain's CDR3 is CASSLDGGNQPQHF. As DNA, the CDR3 is TGCGCCAGCAGCTTGGACGGGGGCAATCAGCCCCAGCATTTT. The chain links TRBV5-1 to TRBJ1-5; D not certain. The CDR3 has 14 amino acids. The germline CDR1 and CDR2 sequences are SGHRS and YFSETQ. V lost 0 bases and J lost 2, with 6 bases in between.

CDR3 sequence reads: CASSQRLGTTDTQYF. CDR3 nucleotide sequence: TGTGCCAGCAGCCAAAGACTTGGAACGACAGATACGCAGTATTTT. J is TRBJ2-3 and V is TRBV7-9; no definite D call. Germline-derived CDR1 and CDR2 are SEHNR and FQNEAQ (reference sequence). Trimming took off 5 bases at V and 3 bases at J, with 15 bases between the two ends. The CDR3 extends over 15 amino acids.

The chain carries TRBV19 and TRBJ1-1; 9 nucleotides match TRBD1. Trimming removed 10 bases from V and 0 bases from J; junction bases left unmatched: 6. The CDR3 spans 14 residues. Germline lookup yields CDR1 LNHDA and CDR2 SQIVND (reference sequence). CDR3 in DNA: TGTGCCATCCGGGACAGGGCGATGAACACTGAAGCTTTCTTT. Encoded protein: CAIRDRAMNTEAFF.

This clone occurred a few times. The rearrangement joins TRBV12-3 or TRBV12-4 to TRBJ1-4, with 7 bases lining up with TRBD1. This CDR3 region has 13 residues. J lost 10 bases, V lost 6 bases, and 8 bases had no gene match. Here the CDR3 reads CASRTGTDGKLFF. The CDR3 bases are TGTGCCAGCAGGACAGGGACAGATGGAAAACTGTTTTTT.

The chain is built from TRBV30 and TRBJ1-2; possibly TRBD1 for D (5 bases). Trimming cost V 2 bases and J 5 bases, with 9 bases left between them. Germline V gene sequence: CDR1 GTSNPN, CDR2 SVGIG (reference sequence). CDR3 length: 12 residues. Here the CDR3 reads CAWSIQGYGYTF. CDR3 bases: TGTGCCTGGAGTATCCAGGGATATGGCTACACCTTC.

The V call is TRBV27, the J call TRBJ2-7, with TRBD2 as a possible D gene (5 bases). Germline V gene sequence: CDR1 MNHEY, CDR2 SMNVEV (reference sequence). The CDR3 loop spans 15 amino acids. V lost 6 bases and J lost 0, with 15 bases in between. CDR3 in DNA: TGTGCCAGCAGGAGACTGGACTTGCCCTCCTACGAGCAGTACTTC. As protein: CASRRLDLPSYEQYF.